The sequence of this T cell receptor beta chain was determined in a study of T cell clonotyping in hematopoietic cell transplantation. The junction had 4 bases not matched to a gene; V was cut back by 4 bases and J by 1 base. CDR1 and CDR2 from the germline V gene are SGDLS and YYNGEE. The length of the CDR3 is 14 residues. As to this clone: The antigen is unknown.

Assay used: immunoSEQ multiplex PCR; TCRdb lists only in-frame clones, some missing. The repertoire holds some 40,000 clones, with about 93% as singletons. Points from the study as a whole: Few recipient clonotypes overlapped donors; over 97% were de novo at given depth. After transplant, recipient diversity fell while pathologically expanded clonotypes grew through day 180. CD4 and CD8 repertoire contributions could not be separated without sorting.

This sequence joins TRBV9 and TRBJ2-5; 7 nucleotides agree with TRBD2. Sequencing input: peripheral blood mononuclear cells. The TCR was taken from a woman in her 50s in good health. Some clones in this sample may be carry-over from other donors' samples. The chain's CDR3 is CASSKAGTQETQYF. CDR3 bases: TGTGCCAGCAGCAAAGCGGGGACCCAAGAGACCCAGTACTTC.